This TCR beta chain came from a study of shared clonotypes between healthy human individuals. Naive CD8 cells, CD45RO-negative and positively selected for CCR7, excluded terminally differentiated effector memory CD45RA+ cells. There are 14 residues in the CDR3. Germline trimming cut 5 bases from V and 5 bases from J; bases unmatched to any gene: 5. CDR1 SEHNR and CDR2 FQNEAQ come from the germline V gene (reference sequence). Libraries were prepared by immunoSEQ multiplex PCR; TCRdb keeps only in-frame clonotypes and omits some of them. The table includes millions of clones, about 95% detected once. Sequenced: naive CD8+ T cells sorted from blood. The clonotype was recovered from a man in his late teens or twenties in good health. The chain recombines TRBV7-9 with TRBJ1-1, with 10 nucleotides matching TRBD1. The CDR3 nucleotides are TGTGCCAGCAGCCCGACAGGGGGCAGGACTGAAGCTTTCTTT. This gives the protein CASSPTGGRTEAFF.